This T cell receptor (beta chain) stems from a study of blood T cell repertoires in COVID-19. The CDR3 consists of 15 residues. Germline CDR1 reads MGHDK; CDR2 reads SYGVNS. V was clipped by 5 bases and J by 4 bases, with 17 bases between them. Produced via immunoSEQ multiplex PCR; TCRdb's table is partial and in-frame only. The profile shows about 110,000 clones, about 79% of them singletons. The V and J genes are TRBV25-1 and TRBJ1-1, with no clear D. Material: peripheral blood. The clonotype was recovered from an elderly man with COVID-19, enrolled during active disease. This CDR3 is CASSSLGQAGTEAFF. CDR3 nucleotide sequence: TGTGCCAGCAGTTCACTTGGTCAGGCGGGCACTGAAGCTTTCTTT. Full variable domain (remainder filled in from reference TRBV25-1 and TRBJ1-1): EADIYQTPRYLVIGTGKKITLECSQTMGHDKMYWYQQDPGMELHLIHYSYGVNSTEKGDLSSESTVSRIRTEHFPLTLESARPSHTSQYLCASSSLGQAGTEAFFGQGTRLTVV.